This TCR beta chain was identified during a study of blood T cell repertoires in COVID-19. Background on the study: The samples span acute and convalescent COVID-19 from the United States, Italy and Spain. PBMCs, B-cell-depleted T cells, or T cells were the source of the cDNA or gDNA that made up the material.

With 0 bases removed from V and 7 bases from J, the gap between germline ends came to 14 bases. The CDR3 has 14 residues. Germline lookup yields CDR1 SGHNT and CDR2 YYREEE (reference sequence). Authors' data handling: Reference gene primer amplification yielded estimated nucleated cell counts. Sequencing was performed with immunoSEQ multiplex PCR; in TCRdb, only in-frame clones are kept and a portion is missing. That table furnishes V, J and clone size, whereas the DNA furnished D and trimming. The sample comprises 200,000 to 250,000 clones, roughly 80% of which are singletons, and approximately 3.2% rests with the top ten.

V gene TRBV5-4 combines with J gene TRBJ2-7, with TRBD1 as a possible D gene (6 bases). This receptor was identified in a woman aged 18-30 years with acute or convalescent COVID-19. Sequences were obtained from peripheral blood. The CDR3 region has the DNA TGTGCCAGCAGCTTGGGACAGGCTAGGGGAGAGCAGTACTTC. The encoded protein is CASSLGQARGEQYF.